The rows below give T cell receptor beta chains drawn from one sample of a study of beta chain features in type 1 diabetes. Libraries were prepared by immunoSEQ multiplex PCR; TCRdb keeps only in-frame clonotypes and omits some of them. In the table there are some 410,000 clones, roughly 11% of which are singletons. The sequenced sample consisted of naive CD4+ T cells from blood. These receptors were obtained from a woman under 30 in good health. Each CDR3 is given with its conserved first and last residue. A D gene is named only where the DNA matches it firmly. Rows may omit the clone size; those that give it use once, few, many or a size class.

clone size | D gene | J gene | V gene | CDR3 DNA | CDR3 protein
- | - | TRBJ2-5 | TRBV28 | TGTGCCAGCAGGGACCCGCTTGGGGAGACCCAGTACTTC | CASRDPLGETQYF
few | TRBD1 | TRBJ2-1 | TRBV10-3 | TGTGCCATCAGTGGGGACAGATCCTACAATGAGCAGTTCTTC | CAISGDRSYNEQFF
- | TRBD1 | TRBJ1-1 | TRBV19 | TGTGCCAGTCACGAACAGGGGACGAACACTGAAGCTTTCTTT | CASHEQGTNTEAFF
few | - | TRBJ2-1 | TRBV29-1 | TGCAGCGTTGAAGTCTGGCACTCCTACAATGAGCAGTTCTTC | CSVEVWHSYNEQFF
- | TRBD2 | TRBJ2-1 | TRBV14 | TGTGCCAGCAGCCAAGTAGGGGGACTAGCGGTCAATGAGCAGTTCTTC | CASSQVGGLAVNEQFF
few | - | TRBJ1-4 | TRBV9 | TGTGCCAGCAGCGCATCCCCAGATGAAAAACTGTTTTTT | CASSASPDEKLFF
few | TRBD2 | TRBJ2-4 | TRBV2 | TGTGCCAGCCAGCCCGGGGGGTGGAACATTCAGTACTTC | CASQPGGWNIQYF
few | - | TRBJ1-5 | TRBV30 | TGTGCCTGGAGCGGCAATCCAGGGTTAGGGCAGCCCCAGCATTTT | CAWSGNPGLGQPQHF
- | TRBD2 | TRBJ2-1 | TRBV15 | TGTGCCACCAGCGGGACTAGGGGCCGTTGGGAGCAGTTCTTC | CATSGTRGRWEQFF
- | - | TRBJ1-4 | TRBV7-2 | TGTGCCAGCAGCTTAAGGGGCGAAAAACTGTTTTTT | CASSLRGEKLFF
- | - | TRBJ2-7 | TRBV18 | TGTGCCAGCTCACCAAGGGTTGGTGATACCTACGAGCAGTACTTC | CASSPRVGDTYEQYF
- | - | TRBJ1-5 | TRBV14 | TGTGCCAGCAGCCCGACTTCCGGGACACTAAGGCATCAGCCCCAGCATTTT | CASSPTSGTLRHQPQHF
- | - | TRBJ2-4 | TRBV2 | TGTGCCAGCCTCGGGATCAGGAACCCTTCAGGAAACATTCAGTACTTC | CASLGIRNPSGNIQYF
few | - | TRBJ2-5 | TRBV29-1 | TGCAGCGTTGCCCCGGGGGTGGGTGAGACCCAGTACTTC | CSVAPGVGETQYF
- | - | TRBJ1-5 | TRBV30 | TGTGCCTGGAGTGTTAAGGGGGTCTATAGCAATCAGCCCCAGCATTTT | CAWSVKGVYSNQPQHF
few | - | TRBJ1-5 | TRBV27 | TGTGCCAGACATGGACAGAACGCAACTCAGCCCCAGCATTTT | CARHGQNATQPQHF
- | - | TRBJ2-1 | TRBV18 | TGTGCCAGCTCAGGACTACCTAATGAGCAGTTCTTC | CASSGLPNEQFF
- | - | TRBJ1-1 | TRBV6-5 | TGTGCCAGCAGTTACTCGGGGTTGAACACTGAAGCTTTCTTT | CASSYSGLNTEAFF
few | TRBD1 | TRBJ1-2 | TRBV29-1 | TGCAGCGCTGACGACGGACAGGGGAATTATGGCTACACCTTC | CSADDGQGNYGYTF
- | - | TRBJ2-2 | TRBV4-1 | TGCGCCAGCAGCCAGCGGGGAAGGGAGCTGTTTTTT | CASSQRGRELFF
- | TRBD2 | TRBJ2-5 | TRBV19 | TGTGCCAGTGGACTAGCGGGAGAACAAGAGACCCAGTACTTC | CASGLAGEQETQYF
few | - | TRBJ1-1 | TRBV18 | TGTGCCAGCTCAGTCATGAACACTGAAGCTTTCTTT | CASSVMNTEAFF
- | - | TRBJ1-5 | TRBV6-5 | TGTGCCAGCAGTCCCTCCGTCTGGGGAGATCAGCCCCAGCATTTT | CASSPSVWGDQPQHF
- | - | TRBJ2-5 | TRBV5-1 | TGCGCCAGCAGCGCACGACAGGCTCTGGGAGAGACCCAGTACTTC | CASSARQALGETQYF
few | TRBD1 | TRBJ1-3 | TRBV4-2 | TGTGCCAGCAGCCTTTTTGGACAGGCCTTCTCTGGAAACACCATATATTTT | CASSLFGQAFSGNTIYF
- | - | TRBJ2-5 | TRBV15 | TGTGCCACCAGCAGGGACGGTAGCGAGACCCAGTACTTC | CATSRDGSETQYF
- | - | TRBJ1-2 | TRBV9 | TGTGCCAGCAGCCTCGGCGGAAACTATGGCTACACCTTC | CASSLGGNYGYTF
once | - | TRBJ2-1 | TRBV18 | TGTGCCAGCTCCCTCAGTGGGGGCCTTGAGCAGTTCTTC | CASSLSGGLEQFF
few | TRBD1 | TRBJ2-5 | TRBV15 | TGTGCCACCAGCAAGAGGCCGGGACAGGGTGTTTGGAGAGAGACCCAGTACTTC | CATSKRPGQGVWRETQYF
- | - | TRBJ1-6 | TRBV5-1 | TGCGCCAGCAGCTTGGAAGGGCTTTCACCCCTCCACTTT | CASSLEGLSPLHF
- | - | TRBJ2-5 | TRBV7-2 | TGTGCCAGCAGCCCGTACGCGGAGACCCAGTACTTC | CASSPYAETQYF
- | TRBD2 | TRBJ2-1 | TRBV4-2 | TGTGCCAGCAGCCAAGGCGACCGAGCGGGAGTTAATGAGCAGTTCTTC | CASSQGDRAGVNEQFF
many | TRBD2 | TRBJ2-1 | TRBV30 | TGTGCCTGGAGTGTCTTGAGCGGGAGCCACAATGAGCAGTTCTTC | CAWSVLSGSHNEQFF
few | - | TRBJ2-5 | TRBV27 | TGTGCCAGCAGTTTGGGTAGCTTGGGTGAGACCCAGTACTTC | CASSLGSLGETQYF
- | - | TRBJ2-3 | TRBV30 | TGTGCCTGGATCCCGAGGAGGAAGGGAGGCACAGATACGCAGTATTTT | CAWIPRRKGGTDTQYF
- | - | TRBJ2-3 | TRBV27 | TGTGCCAGCAGTTTGAACAGAGACACAGATACGCAGTATTTT | CASSLNRDTDTQYF
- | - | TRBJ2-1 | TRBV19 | TGTGCCACTAGGACTCAACAAAGGGGGCAGTTCTTC | CATRTQQRGQFF
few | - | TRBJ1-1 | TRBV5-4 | TGTGCCAGCAGCTTGATGGCGAACACTGAAGCTTTCTTT | CASSLMANTEAFF
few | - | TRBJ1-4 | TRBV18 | TGTGCCAGCTCACCTCAAGGACCGCCGGGTGAAAAACTGTTTTTT | CASSPQGPPGEKLFF
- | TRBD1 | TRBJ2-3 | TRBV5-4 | TGTGCCAGCAGCTCTCCGGGACAGGGGACAGATACGCAGTATTTT | CASSSPGQGTDTQYF
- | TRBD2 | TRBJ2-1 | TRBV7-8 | TGTGCCAGCAGCTTAAGGTCTAGCGGGAGTATCTACAATGAGCAGTTCTTC | CASSLRSSGSIYNEQFF
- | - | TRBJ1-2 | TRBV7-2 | TGTGCAACCGGGCAGGACCGCTATGGCTACACCTTC | CATGQDRYGYTF
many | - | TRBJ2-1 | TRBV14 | TGTGCCAGCAGCCAACGAGGGAGCTCCTACAATGAGCAGTTCTTC | CASSQRGSSYNEQFF
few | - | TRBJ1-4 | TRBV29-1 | TGCAGCGTTGTGACGGATCCCGCGGATGAAAAACTGTTTTTT | CSVVTDPADEKLFF
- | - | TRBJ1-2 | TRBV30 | TGTGCCTGGAATCGACCAGGAGGCTATGGCTACACCTTC | CAWNRPGGYGYTF
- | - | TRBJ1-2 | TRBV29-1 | TGCAGCGTCGGCGGGTCCATTAACTATGGCTACACCTTC | CSVGGSINYGYTF
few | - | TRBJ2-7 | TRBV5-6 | TGTGCCAGCAGCTTGGGCCATCTCTCCTACGAGCAGTACTTC | CASSLGHLSYEQYF
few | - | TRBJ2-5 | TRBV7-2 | TGTGCCAGCAGCTCCCGTCGGGAGACCCAGTACTTC | CASSSRRETQYF
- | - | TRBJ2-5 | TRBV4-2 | TGTGCCAGCAGCCAAGATTGGAGAGGGGAGACCCAGTACTTC | CASSQDWRGETQYF
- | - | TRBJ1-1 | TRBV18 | TGTGCCAGCTCACCACGTAGGTTAGAGACTGAAGCTTTCTTT | CASSPRRLETEAFF
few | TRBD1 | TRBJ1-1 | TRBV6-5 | TGTGCCAGCAGTAGTACGACAGGGGTGGCTTTCTTT | CASSSTTGVAFF
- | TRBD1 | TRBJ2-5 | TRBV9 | TGTGCCAGCAGCGTACTGGGGGCAGGGGGTCAAGAGACCCAGTACTTC | CASSVLGAGGQETQYF
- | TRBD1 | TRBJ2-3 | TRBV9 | TGTGCCAGCAGCGTAAGACAGGGAGTGACAGATACGCAGTATTTT | CASSVRQGVTDTQYF
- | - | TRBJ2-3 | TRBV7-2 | TGTGCCAGCAGCTTAGGACCTAGCACAGATACGCAGTATTTT | CASSLGPSTDTQYF
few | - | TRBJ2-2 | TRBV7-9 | TGTGCCAGCAGCTTAGCGGCGGCCGGGGAGCTGTTTTTT | CASSLAAAGELFF